This entry concerns a single TCR beta chain. This CDR3 is also generated by other DNA sequences in the sample. In the authors' methods: Estimates of nucleated cell counts were drawn from the amplification of reference gene primers. Some clones are missing from TCRdb's copy, which holds only in-frame ones; the method was immunoSEQ multiplex PCR. That table supplies the V and J calls and clone size; D and trimming were determined from the DNA. The sample records tens of thousands of clones, approximately 85% being singletons. This specimen comes from a study of blood T cell repertoires in COVID-19. Whole-study context: Donors in the United States, Italy and Spain gave samples during acute or convalescent COVID-19. Nucleic acid was either cDNA or gDNA, and it came from T cells, B-cell-depleted T cells, or PBMCs.

The CDR3 loop spans 14 amino acids. The germline CDR1 and CDR2 sequences are LGHNA and YNFKEQ. J lost 4 bases, V lost 8 bases, and 10 bases had no gene match. The chain has TRBV4-2 and TRBJ2-5; 7 bases fit TRBD1. The clonotype comes from a human donor in a cohort sampled during active COVID-19. Material for sequencing was peripheral blood. The CDR3 bases are TGTGCCAGCGGACAGGACCCCCGGGCAGAGACCCAGTACTTC. Encoded protein: CASGQDPRAETQYF.